This T cell receptor beta chain was recovered during a study of shared clonotypes between healthy human individuals. Study overall: Used for every donor were three CD4 naive, three CD4 memory, two CD8 naive and one CD8 memory plate. Broader study findings: Sequencing depth was a factor that was expected to affect clonotype sharing among donors.

Every subset had its genomic DNA shared out evenly among several immunoSEQ plates. Original handling: Filtering differed because ImmunoSEQ produced junction-only sequences that carried no quality scores. TCRdb's copy holds only in-frame clones and misses some; the assay was immunoSEQ multiplex PCR. The V and J calls and clone size are taken from that table; D and trimming were inferred from the DNA. The sample yields around 2,000,000 clones, 90% to 95% seen once. The CDR3 contains 12 residues. Trimming left V 1 base short and J 8 bases short, with 9 bases between. The germline V gene encodes CDR1 SGHNT and CDR2 YYREEE (reference sequence). Naive CD8 isolation took CD45RO-negative cells positively selected for CCR7 and excluded terminally differentiated effector memory CD45RA+ cells. A note on this clone: Its matching antigen is unknown.

The receptor comes from a man aged 18-30 years in good health. Some clones in this sample may be carry-over from other donors' samples. The chain is built from TRBV5-4 and TRBJ1-1; D possibly corresponds to TRBD1 (6 bases). Sequencing was carried out using naive CD8+ T cells from PBMCs. The DNA of the CDR3 is TGTGCCAGCAGCTTGAACAGGGTGGAAGCTTTCTTT. Amino acid sequence: CASSLNRVEAFF.